The 19 T cell receptor beta chains reported below all come from one sample, sequenced in a study of blood T cell repertoires in COVID-19. Profiled with immunoSEQ multiplex PCR; TCRdb holds only in-frame clones, not every one. The sample has about 210,000 clones, around nine tenths seen once. Material for sequencing was peripheral blood. The receptors were gathered from a man aged 35 to 55 with acute or convalescent COVID-19.

The gene calls are TRBV5-1 and TRBJ2-7; 14 bases fit TRBD2. CDR1 is SGHRS, CDR2 YFSETQ, per germline. The V gene end was trimmed by 2 bases and the J gene end by 0 bases; junction bases not matched to a gene: 7. This CDR3 contains 18 residues. The CDR3 DNA is TGCGCCAGCAGCTTCGGGACTAGCGGGAGCTTAAGCTCCTACGAGCAGTACTTC. This codes for CASSFGTSGSLSSYEQYF.

The J gene is TRBJ2-2, the V gene TRBV5-1; 10 positions agree with TRBD1. This CDR3 contains 19 residues. Per the germline V gene, CDR1 is SGHRS and CDR2 is YFSETQ. J lost 0 bases, V lost 4 bases, and 12 bases had no gene match. Here the CDR3 DNA reads TGCGCCAGCAGCCCAGGGCCCGGGACAGGGGCAACGAACACCGGGGAGCTGTTTTTT. This translates into CASSPGPGTGATNTGELFF.

CDR3 loop: CASSRRQISYEQYF. Here the CDR3 DNA reads TGTGCCAGCAGCCGACGACAAATCTCCTACGAGCAGTACTTC. The chain carries TRBV6-5 and TRBJ2-7, with D hard to call. Germline assignment: CDR1 MNHEY and CDR2 SVGAGI. V was shortened by 6 bases and J by 0 bases, with 12 bases between the two germline ends. The CDR3 extends over 14 amino acids.

V and J are TRBV7-9 and TRBJ1-1; no clear D gene. CDR1 and CDR2 (germline): SEHNR, FQNEAQ (reference sequence). CDR3 length: 14 amino acids. V was cut by 1 base and J by 1 base, with 7 bases left in between. The CDR3 protein is CASSLGAGNTEAFF. The CDR3 DNA sequence: TGTGCCAGCAGCTTAGGTGCCGGGAACACTGAAGCTTTCTTT.

The V and J genes are TRBV6-5 and TRBJ2-3, with D possibly being TRBD1 (6 bases). The CDR3 contains 11 residues. With 6 bases removed from V and 10 bases from J, the gap between germline ends came to 11 bases. Looked up from germline, CDR1 is MNHEY and CDR2 is SVGAGI. CDR3 in amino acids: CASRGGAPQYF. In DNA form, the CDR3 reads TGTGCCAGCAGAGGGGGTGCTCCGCAGTATTTT.

In its sample, this clone was seen a few times. This sample includes further DNA sequences coding for the same CDR3. V is TRBV9 and J is TRBJ2-5, with 8 bases that match TRBD2. Looked up from germline, CDR1 is SGDLS and CDR2 is YYNGEE. V was clipped by 0 bases and J by 5 bases; unmatched bases: 0. This CDR3 has 13 amino acids. The CDR3 DNA sequence: TGTGCCAGCAGCGTAGCGGGAGGGGAGACCCAGTACTTC. It encodes CASSVAGGETQYF.

This clone has just a few counts. The CDR3 spells CASSVAKAGLTDTQYF. The CDR3 DNA follows: TGTGCCAGCAGCGTAGCTAAGGCGGGGCTCACAGATACGCAGTATTTT. The chain is built from TRBV9 and TRBJ2-3; a weak D match, TRBD2 (6 bases). CDR1 is SGDLS and CDR2 is YYNGEE in the germline V gene. Trimming cost V 0 bases and J 2 bases, with 13 bases left between them. The CDR3 is made up of 16 amino acids.

The V gene is TRBV7-6, the J gene TRBJ1-5, with D possibly TRBD1 on 5 matching bases. The CDR3 is 15 amino acids. Germline CDR1 reads SGHVS; CDR2 reads FNYEAQ. Trimming pared 4 bases from V and 2 bases from J, leaving 12 bases between. The CDR3 loop is CASSSSGEGNQPQHF. The CDR3 bases are TGTGCCAGCAGCTCCTCGGGGGAGGGCAATCAGCCCCAGCATTTT.

V is TRBV4-1 and J is TRBJ1-5; D is uncertain. Trimming removed 3 bases from V and 4 bases from J, with 19 bases in between. The CDR3 is made up of 17 amino acids. Germline-derived CDR1 and CDR2 are MGHRA and YSYEKL. CDR3 nucleotide sequence: TGCGCCAGCAGCCATGGTACTCCGGCGTCGGGGAATCAGCCCCAGCATTTT. Translation: CASSHGTPASGNQPQHF.

The chain has TRBV6-5 and TRBJ2-6; D remains ambiguous. The CDR3 covers 14 residues. Looked up from germline, CDR1 is MNHEY and CDR2 is SVGAGI. Trimming removed 6 bases from V and 0 bases from J, with 6 bases in between. CDR3 residues: CASSSLSGANVLTF. CDR3 DNA: TGTGCCAGCAGCAGTCTCTCTGGGGCCAACGTCCTGACTTTC.

The chain uses TRBV21-1 and TRBJ1-1. TRBV21-1 is termed a pseudogene. CDR3 length: 15 residues. The CDR3 DNA follows: TGTGCCAGCAAGTCATGGATCGAGGTGTACACTGAAGCTTTCTTT. Translating it yields CASKSWIEVYTEAFF.

The chain joins TRBV5-5 to TRBJ2-7, with D perhaps matching TRBD2 (7 bases). Germline CDR1 reads SGHKS; CDR2 reads YYEKEE (reference sequence). The CDR3 totals 14 residues. V dropped 4 bases and J dropped 7 bases, with 18 bases sitting between them. The CDR3 protein is CASSIQGRGLEQYF. The CDR3 DNA reads TGTGCCAGCAGCATACAAGGGCGGGGGCTGGAGCAGTACTTC.

CDR3 bases: TGTGCCAGCAGTTCGGGACAGGCCGGGGAGGAGACCCAGTACTTC. It codes for CASSSGQAGEETQYF. The chain carries TRBV27 and TRBJ2-5; 8 nucleotides align to TRBD1. This CDR3 region has 15 residues. Unmatched junction bases numbered 9, after V lost 4 bases and J lost 5 bases. Germline lookup yields CDR1 MNHEY and CDR2 SMNVEV (reference sequence).

This clone was detected only a few times. The chain recombines TRBV10-3 with TRBJ1-5; 9 nucleotides agree with TRBD1. Trimming took 10 bases from V and 1 from J; bases not matched to a gene: 8. CDR1 and CDR2 from the germline V gene are ENHRY and SYGVKD. The CDR3 length is 15 residues. The CDR3 DNA sequence: TGTGCCACTAGGGACAGGGAGTTAAGCAATCAGCCCCAGCATTTT. Residues: CATRDRELSNQPQHF.

V gene TRBV6-5 combines with J gene TRBJ1-1, with a tentative D call TRBD1 (6 bases). V was shortened by 4 bases and J by 8 bases, with 8 bases between the two germline ends. CDR1 is MNHEY and CDR2 is SVGAGI in the germline V gene. This CDR3 spans 11 amino acids. The CDR3 reads CASSFDREAFF. The CDR3 coding sequence is TGTGCCAGCAGTTTCGACAGGGAAGCTTTCTTT.

This chain uses TRBV12-1 with TRBJ1-1. TRBV12-1 represents a pseudogene. This CDR3 is 14 amino acids long. The CDR3 region is CASSFAQTVNGAFF. CDR3 in DNA: TGTGCCAGCAGCTTTGCGCAAACCGTAAACGGAGCTTTCTTT.

The J gene is TRBJ2-7, the V gene TRBV11-2, with TRBD1 identical over 7 bases. Trimming took 4 bases from V and 4 from J; bases not matched to a gene: 7. The germline V gene encodes CDR1 SGHAT and CDR2 FQNNGV. The CDR3 extends over 14 amino acids. The CDR3: CASSSGQEWYEQYF. Written as DNA, the CDR3 is TGTGCCAGCAGCTCCGGACAGGAATGGTACGAGCAGTACTTC.

CDR3 nucleotide sequence: TGTGCCAGTAGTATCACAGGGGGACAAGAGACCCAGTACTTC. This sequence encodes CASSITGGQETQYF. The chain couples TRBV19 to TRBJ2-5, with 8 bases lining up with TRBD1. Germline V CDR1 and CDR2: LNHDA, SQIVND (reference sequence). The CDR3 spans 14 residues. After removal of 3 bases from V and 2 bases from J, the junction contained 2 bases not matched to a gene.

The rearrangement joins TRBV6-5 to TRBJ2-3; D remains unclear. Germline CDR1 is MNHEY and CDR2 is SVGAGI. V dropped 0 bases and J dropped 1 base, with 8 bases sitting between them. The CDR3 loop spans 15 amino acids. CDR3 protein: CASSYSNPGTDTQYF. The CDR3 DNA follows: TGTGCCAGCAGTTACTCGAACCCAGGCACAGATACGCAGTATTTT.